The text below deals with one T cell receptor beta chain. The specificity of this receptor is unknown. Per-nucleotide qualities are absent, and no much larger clonotype sits a single base away. The CDR3 runs 13 amino acids, cysteine and phenylalanine included. The kept DNA is CDR3 alone, 39 bases in frame from the first base. The junction carries 10 bases between V and J, which are trimmed by 6 bases and 2 bases respectively. Looking up the germline V gene yields CDR1 SGHRS and CDR2 YFSETQ. In light of the paper, this sample's time point label describes: approximately 25 months on ibrutinib. For TCR beta library preparation, around 2.1 micrograms of genomic DNA were extracted from the cryopreserved PBMCs. High-throughput TCR beta sequencing was performed on longitudinal blood samples from CLL patients receiving ibrutinib monotherapy. The patients took part in an open-label, single-center phase 2 trial of ibrutinib monotherapy.

This sample is drawn from a study of cytotoxic CD8 clonotypes in ibrutinib-treated CLL listed by TCRdb under 2021. Study-wide context: In this cohort, around 15 patients were treatment-naive and ten to twelve were relapsed/refractory, while around 18 had unmutated IGHV. Of the 86 participants in the trial, about two dozen had longitudinal samples available. Partial responses were observed in roughly 25 patients and complete responses in 2; after a median follow-up of 68 months, remission was maintained in approximately 14 patients and progression was observed in around twelve. Cryopreserved peripheral blood mononuclear cells were collected at three points: before therapy, at response, and at either sustained remission or disease progression. An average of 255,043 productive templates and some 99,000 productive rearrangements was obtained per sample. All remission and progressive disease samples were collected while patients were still receiving ibrutinib. Samples at response were collected after a median of about 12 months of treatment, with a range of roughly 6 to 40 months.

Each clonotype received, on average, approximately 9.9x coverage in deep resolution sequencing performed on a MiSeq, where the target depth lay between 1 in 1 million and 1 in 200,000 T cells. The immunoSEQ hsTCRB Kit was used to generate the TCR beta libraries. The study's processing was this. Data were analyzed with ImmunoSEQ Data Assistant and ImmunoSEQ Analyzer, with V, D and J genes assigned per IMGT definitions. Clonality, which ranges from 0 to 1, was calculated as one minus the normalized Shannon entropy of productive rearrangement frequencies. Only overrepresented clonotypes making up at least 0.05% of the repertoire of each patient were included in the public clonotype analysis. Some 13 age-matched healthy donor repertoires from immuneACCESS served as clonality controls. TCRdb re-hosts the immuneACCESS table, in-frame sequences only. Its copies lack some clones; in the studies checked, an unresolved V gene accounts for under half of them, and the cause for the rest is not known. The V and J calls and clone size are taken from that table; D and trimming were inferred from the DNA. Present in this sample are almost 250,000 clones, 70% of which were seen just once. 15% of the sample comes from the top ten.

General study outcomes and caveats: Public clonotypes were rare and either contracted or stayed stable during treatment, and the rise in clonality at ibrutinib response reflected the expansion of private clonotypes. Baseline clonality was found to be higher than that of age-matched healthy donors and was strongly correlated with circulating CD8+ T-cell counts. Clonality rose at ibrutinib response, remained stable during sustained remission, and dropped back toward baseline at progression. Lymph node repertoires were not examined, and the timing of sampling was not matched between patients in sustained remission and those whose disease progressed.

This sequence originates from a human donor with chronic lymphocytic leukemia. The sequencing used PBMCs, collected after 24 months of ibrutinib treatment. The sequence joins TRBV5-1 to TRBJ2-3; no confident D gene assignment can be made. The DNA is as follows: TGCGCCAGCACTAACCCGTCCACAGATACGCAGTATTTT. Translated, this is CASTNPSTDTQYF.